This T cell receptor (beta chain) was profiled in a study of long-term antiretroviral therapy in people with HIV (dated by TCRdb to 2022 to 2024). Background on the whole study: The earliest samples were collected approximately a decade before the 2015 WHO recommendation for immediate ART, a period when ART was typically delayed until CD4 counts fell. A retrospective serial study tested whether ART initiation and durable HIV suppression were associated with changes in peripheral blood TRB repertoire composition and diversity. From some 30 adults with confirmed HIV infection, the cohort provided approximately 190 cryopreserved PBMC samples, gathered serially across a mean of about 6 years (range 1-12). Of the roughly 30 participants with HIV, 10 to 11 were female. No cross-contamination during QIAcube processing turned up in test extractions that ran a monoclonal T-cell line alongside 30 or so polyclonal samples. What the work shows at the level of the full study, not this receptor alone: The samples were dated from about 2003 to 2017, and the ART regimens that were used may be less effective than current ART regimens. Because cell numbers in pre-ART samples were limited, unsorted PBMC were profiled instead of sorted CD4+ and CD8+ T cells. ART initiation was associated with a significant increase in TRB diversity, but diversity stayed significantly below transplant donor controls even after long-term ART. Narrower CDR3 length ranges were observed in HIV repertoires than in controls, and an antigen-experienced repertoire with only a slight naive shift after ART was suggested by the network structure. Inferences about post-ART repertoire changes were limited because no data were available on ART adherence, viral resistance or therapy changes. The repertoire was dominated across all time points by expanded TRB clones identified before ART initiation, although this dominance was seen to fluctuate and to decrease in many PLHIV after ART. Limited PBMC availability meant only the TCR beta chain was sequenced, without alpha chain pairing.

The immunoSEQ hsTCRB v3.0 assay was used at survey level resolution for TRB variable region sequencing. The target sequencing depth for TRB was about 40,000-50,000 T-cell genomes per sample. TRB libraries were pooled and sequenced on an Illumina MiSeq using a v3 150-cycle kit. The original pipeline was this. Repertoire analysis was run in R within a reproducible Nextflow workflow that covered QC, data transformation and analysis. LymphoSeq2, an R package for exploring AIRR-Seq data, was used to implement custom analyses. Several samples that yielded fewer than 5000 total TRB sequences were excluded, so that approximately 170 HIV repertoires were analyzed. Among the roughly 190 retained HIV repertoires, under 65 were collected before ART initiation and approximately 130 after ART initiation. Each repertoire was downsampled to 5000 TRB nucleotide sequences, and summary statistics were averaged across 100 downsampling iterations. Only TRB sequences with CDR3 regions of at least seven amino acids were retained for analysis. A Shannon entropy-derived clonality score and the Gini coefficient were used to measure diversity. In repertoire networks, the top 5000 CDR3 amino acid sequences were linked whenever an edit distance of one separated two sequences. For TRB CDR3 amino acid sequences, antigen specificity groups and MHC restriction were predicted with GLIPH2. CDR3 amino acid sequences were matched against VDJdb and McPAS-TCR to flag known CMV, EBV, HIV or tissue antigen associations. Pre-ART, post-ART and control groups were compared with Wilcoxon signed-rank tests and Holm-Bonferroni correction. In its TCRdb copy, this immuneACCESS table keeps in-frame sequences only and misses some clones. Where compared with another copy, unresolved V genes explain less than half of these, and the others have no known cause. That table gives V, J and clone size, and the DNA gave D and trimming. Counted in this sample were about 33,000 clones; 60% to 85% of them appeared once. Around 7.4% of the sample goes to the ten largest clones.

Notes on this clone: There is no known antigen for this receptor. Base qualities are not recorded, but no much larger clone differs from it by a single base.

The CDR1 and CDR2 encoded by the germline V gene (reference sequence) are SGHKS and YYEKEE. CDR3 length: 18 amino acids, cysteine to phenylalanine. The kept DNA is CDR3 alone, 54 bases in frame from the first base. Clipping removes 4 bases from V and 0 bases from J, with 10 as the unmatched junction base count. To be included, a participant needed at least one PBMC sample from before ART initiation plus at least two post-ART samples. Treatment was received in the United States of America by all participants with HIV. Before DNA extraction, cryopreserved samples of about 0.9-11 million PBMC were thawed and then washed. At the time of the earliest PBMC sample for each participant with HIV, ages ranged from about 23 to 60 years. Per participant, PBMC samples came from 1-4 timepoints prior to ART initiation and 2-8 timepoints following ART initiation, for a median of 7 samples. For every participant, serial HIV viral load, CD4+ T-cell count, ART history and demographic data were obtained. Genomic DNA was extracted from unsorted PBMC with a Qiagen kit on a QIAcube, with processing performed in batches of 12 samples.

The clonotype comes from a woman aged 50 to 65 with HIV. Recombination linked TRBV5-5 to TRBJ2-6, with 7 bases matching TRBD1. Sample: unsorted PBMCs, taken 2 years after starting antiretroviral therapy. The CDR3 protein sequence reads: CASSPRDSSYSGANVLTF. The DNA sequence is TGTGCCAGCAGCCCCCGGGACAGCTCGTACTCTGGGGCCAACGTCCTGACTTTC.